Presented here are 28 T cell receptor beta chains from one specimen sequenced in a study of T-cell reconstitution after alpha-beta-depleted transplantation in children. Unique molecular identifiers were incorporated into the prepared TCRbeta library. One entry per CDR3 protein results from TCRdb running MiXCR on the PCR reads. The sample holds about 48,000 distinct CDR3 sequences, about 5% seen once. The sample in question was PBMCs, mostly from graft donor cells, obtained 60 days after TCRalphabeta/CD19-depleted stem cell transplant. Receptors originate from a female patient aged 2-10 years who had a stem cell transplant for aplastic anemia, so the T cells may come from the graft donor.

This clonotype was detected many times. The gene calls are TRBV12-3 or TRBV12-4 and TRBJ2-7; no clear D gene. V was trimmed by 5 bases and J by 2 bases, leaving 10 bases between them. The CDR3 has 13 residues. CDR3 residues: CASSPTPTYEQYF. CDR3 bases: TGTGCCAGCAGTCCGACCCCCACCTACGAGCAGTACTTC.

This clonotype has ten or more counts. The chain has TRBV12-3 or TRBV12-4 and TRBJ1-1; 8 bases match TRBD1. The CDR3 loop spans 17 amino acids. The J segment lost 5 bases and the V segment lost 7 bases, leaving 18 bases of the junction unmatched. Here the CDR3 DNA reads TGTGCCAGCACCAAAGATGGTTTCAGGGGGCTTTGGACTGAAGCTTTCTTT. This gives the protein CASTKDGFRGLWTEAFF.

The rearrangement links TRBV9 to TRBJ2-7; weak D call: TRBD2 (6 bases). The CDR3 consists of 14 residues. Germline CDR1 SGDLS, CDR2 YYNGEE. V lost 3 bases and J 2 bases, leaving 12 bases between the germline ends. In nucleotides, the CDR3 is TGTGCCAGCAGCGGAGGCGGGGTAGCCTACGAGCAGTACTTC. Its protein is CASSGGGVAYEQYF.

This chain uses TRBV5-6 with TRBJ2-7; D not certain. Germline V gene sequence: CDR1 SGHDT, CDR2 YYEEEE. With 2 bases removed from V and 5 bases from J, the gap between germline ends came to 5 bases. CDR3 size: 11 residues. The CDR3 DNA sequence: TGTGCCAGCAGCTTTGGGGACGAGCAGTACTTC. This gives the protein CASSFGDEQYF. The variable domain in full, completed from reference TRBV5-6 and TRBJ2-7, reads DAGVTQSPTHLIKTRGQQVTLRCSPKSGHDTVSWYQQALGQGPQFIFQYYEEEERQRGNFPDRFSGHQFPNYSSELNVNALLLGDSALYLCASSFGDEQYFGPGTRLTVT.

This clonotype was recorded at least ten times. The chain is built from TRBV5-1 and TRBJ1-6, with 9 bases that match TRBD1. V lost 4 bases and J lost 9; bases outside the gene matches: 2. The germline V gene has CDR1 SGHRS and CDR2 YFSETQ. This CDR3 is 13 amino acids long. This chain's CDR3 is CASSEGQGSPLHF. The CDR3, as DNA: TGCGCCAGCAGCGAGGGACAGGGTTCACCCCTCCACTTT.

The gene calls are TRBV12-3 or TRBV12-4 and TRBJ1-1; D perhaps matches TRBD1 (5 bases). The V and J ends lost 6 bases and 5 bases respectively, with 19 bases between them. CDR3 length: 15 residues. The CDR3 nucleotides read TGTGCCAGCAGCTCCCCTGGGACGGGGCTTACTGAAGCTTTCTTT. Encoded protein: CASSSPGTGLTEAFF.

In this sample, this clonotype turned up many times. This chain connects TRBV30 to TRBJ2-5, with D possibly being TRBD1 or TRBD2 (5 bases each). The CDR3 length is 15 residues. Trimming removed 2 bases from V and 4 bases from J, with 17 bases in between. Looked up from germline, CDR1 is GTSNPN and CDR2 is SVGIG (reference sequence). DNA of the CDR3: TGTGCCTGGAGTCCCGGGGCCTCAGGGCGAGAGACCCAGTACTTC. This sequence encodes CAWSPGASGRETQYF.

Many counts were recorded for this clonotype. The chain is built from TRBV9 and TRBJ2-3; TRBD2 matches at 9 bases. This CDR3 has 16 residues. Germline-derived CDR1 and CDR2 are SGDLS and YYNGEE. Unmatched junction bases numbered 11, after V lost 0 bases and J lost 9 bases. The CDR3 loop reads CASSVGGLAGWATQYF. Written as DNA, the CDR3 is TGTGCCAGCAGCGTAGGAGGTCTAGCGGGGTGGGCAACGCAGTATTTT. Variable domain in full (rest from reference TRBV9 and TRBJ2-3): DSGVTQTPKHLITATGQRVTLRCSPRSGDLSVYWYQQSLDQGLQFLIQYYNGEERAKGNILERFSAQQFPDLHSELNLSSLELGDSALYFCASSVGGLAGWATQYFGPGTRLTVL.

This clonotype showed up many times. V and J are TRBV12-3 or TRBV12-4 and TRBJ2-1; no clear D. V lost 5 bases to trimming and J lost 8 bases, with 7 bases between them. The CDR3 sequence is 11 residues long. CDR3 loop: CASSAVYEQFF. The CDR3 coding sequence is TGTGCCAGCAGTGCCGTGTATGAGCAGTTCTTC.

Many counts were recorded for this clonotype. The chain carries TRBV28 and TRBJ2-5; the D is unclear. The V and J ends lost 4 bases and 7 bases respectively, with 16 bases between them. This CDR3 is 14 amino acids long. The V gene's germline CDR1 is MDHEN and CDR2 SYDVKM. The CDR3 DNA reads as TGTGCCAGCAGTTCATCCACGTCCTTAGCGACCCAGTACTTC. It translates to CASSSSTSLATQYF.

The table lists this clonotype with many counts. V usage is TRBV24-1 and J usage is TRBJ2-1; D is perhaps TRBD2 (6 bases). Trimming took off 10 bases at V and 6 bases at J, with 15 bases between the two ends. CDR3 length: 13 residues. Germline CDR1 reads KGHDR; CDR2 reads SFDVKD. The CDR3, as DNA: TGTGCCACGCGACTGCGGGACGGCAATGAGCAGTTCTTC. This gives the protein CATRLRDGNEQFF.

This clonotype showed up many times. The rearrangement links TRBV6-5 to TRBJ2-3; TRBD2 matches at 9 bases. CDR1 and CDR2 from the germline V gene are MNHEY and SVGAGI. V dropped 6 bases and J dropped 4; count of bases not matched to a gene: 8. This CDR3 is 15 amino acids long. CDR3 region: CASSPPGLASDTQYF. CDR3 DNA: TGTGCCAGCAGCCCCCCGGGACTAGCATCAGATACGCAGTATTTT.

V and J are TRBV28 and TRBJ2-4; D may be TRBD2 (6 bases). The CDR3 extends over 15 amino acids. V lost 6 bases and J 4 bases, leaving 16 bases between the germline ends. Germline loops: CDR1 MDHEN, CDR2 SYDVKM. This CDR3 is CASSSLARPKNIQYF. CDR3 nucleotide sequence: TGTGCCAGCAGCTCCCTAGCGAGACCGAAAAACATTCAGTACTTC.

Many counts were recorded for this clonotype. V usage is TRBV12-3 or TRBV12-4 and J usage is TRBJ2-7; 10 nucleotides align to TRBD2. After removal of 5 bases from V and 0 bases from J, the junction contained 7 bases not matched to a gene. CDR3 length: 16 residues. The CDR3 DNA follows: TGTGCCAGCAGTCGTAGCGGGGGGTACAGCTCCTACGAGCAGTACTTC. Protein: CASSRSGGYSSYEQYF.

In this sample, this clonotype turned up many times. The chain combines TRBV12-3 or TRBV12-4 with TRBJ2-1; 7 bases are shared with TRBD2. CDR3 size: 15 residues. The junction had 5 bases not matched to a gene; V was cut back by 1 base and J by 5 bases. The CDR3: CASSLEAGINNEQFF. As DNA, the CDR3 is TGTGCCAGCAGTTTAGAAGCGGGGATAAACAATGAGCAGTTCTTC.

The table lists this clonotype with many counts. The rearrangement links TRBV15 to TRBJ2-1; D could derive from TRBD1 or TRBD2 (5 bases each). Trimming took off 5 bases at V and 8 bases at J, with 19 bases between the two ends. CDR1 LNHNV and CDR2 YYDKDF come from the germline V gene (reference sequence). This CDR3 spans 15 amino acids. The CDR3 loop is CATSAPRDGGDEQFF. For the CDR3, the DNA is TGTGCCACCAGCGCCCCTCGGGACGGTGGCGATGAGCAGTTCTTC.

J is TRBJ1-2 and V is TRBV18; D possibly corresponds to TRBD1 (5 bases). Trimming stripped 3 bases from V and 6 bases from J, with 23 bases between. The CDR3 sequence is 17 residues long. In germline, CDR1 is KGHSH, CDR2 LQKENI. DNA of the CDR3: TGTGCCAGCTCACCCCCCTCCACCCGGGGGGGTGACAATGGCTACACCTTC. Its protein product is CASSPPSTRGGDNGYTF.

This clonotype was seen ten or more times. This rearrangement joins TRBV28 to TRBJ2-7; 11 nucleotides line up with TRBD2. Germline-derived CDR1 and CDR2 are MDHEN and SYDVKM. This CDR3 has 15 amino acids. The V and J ends lost 6 bases and 6 bases, in that order; junction bases with no gene match: 10. CDR3 region: CASSLTSGRRGEQYF. In DNA form, the CDR3 reads TGTGCCAGCAGCCTAACTAGCGGGAGAAGGGGCGAGCAGTACTTC.

This clonotype was recorded at least ten times. This rearrangement joins TRBV11-2 to TRBJ2-7, with D hard to call. The CDR3 is 14 residues long. V lost 5 bases and J lost 0, with 11 bases in between. The germline CDR1 and CDR2 sequences are SGHAT and FQNNGV. CDR3 DNA: TGTGCCAGCAGCAGTGATCTCTCCTCCTACGAGCAGTACTTC. It translates to CASSSDLSSYEQYF.

This clonotype was picked up many times. The chain is built from TRBV28 and TRBJ2-7; D is possibly TRBD1 (6 bases). V lost 5 bases and J 2 bases, leaving 16 bases between the germline ends. The CDR3 contains 15 residues. Germline CDR1 MDHEN, CDR2 SYDVKM. The CDR3 DNA reads TGTGCCAGCAGTCTGCCCGAGACAGGTCCCTACGAGCAGTACTTC. Translated: CASSLPETGPYEQYF.

This clonotype was observed at least ten times. The rearrangement uses TRBV18 and TRBJ2-7, with TRBD1 matching over 10 bases. The CDR3 extends over 17 amino acids. V lost 1 base to trimming and J lost 3 bases; unmatched junction nucleotides: 9. CDR1 and CDR2 from the germline V gene are KGHSH and LQKENI. The CDR3 region has the DNA TGTGCCAGCTCACCACTGGGACAGGGGAGATTGCGCTACGAGCAGTACTTC. It specifies CASSPLGQGRLRYEQYF.

This clonotype was found many times. J is TRBJ1-1 and V is TRBV12-3 or TRBV12-4; 8 bases line up with TRBD1. CDR3 length: 14 amino acids. Trimming cost V 2 bases and J 1 base; bases outside gene matches: 0. CDR3 sequence: CASSLQGANTEAFF. As DNA, the CDR3 is TGTGCCAGCAGTTTACAGGGGGCGAACACTGAAGCTTTCTTT.

This clonotype has at least ten counts. The chain uses TRBV24-1 and TRBJ2-1; 11 bases fit TRBD2. The CDR3 loop spans 13 amino acids. Unmatched junction bases numbered 5, after V lost 10 bases and J lost 7 bases. Per the germline V gene, CDR1 is KGHDR and CDR2 is SFDVKD. DNA for the CDR3: TGTGCCACTAGCGGGAGGGCTTGGAATGAGCAGTTCTTC. As protein: CATSGRAWNEQFF.

This clonotype was found a few times. The chain combines TRBV12-3 or TRBV12-4 with TRBJ1-2; 7 bases agree with TRBD1. V was pared by 6 bases and J by 4 bases, with 2 bases of the junction left unmatched. This CDR3 has 12 residues. CDR3 nucleotides: TGTGCCAGCAGCCGACAGGGCTATGGCTACACCTTC. Amino acid sequence: CASSRQGYGYTF.

This clonotype was observed many times. The rearrangement joins TRBV7-2 to TRBJ2-7, with no clear D. The CDR3 has 13 amino acids. Germline-derived CDR1 and CDR2 are SGHTA and FQGNSA. Trimming took off 5 bases at V and 4 bases at J, with 12 bases between the two ends. The CDR3 region has the DNA TGTGCCAGCAGCGCAAAAGTGGGGTACGAGCAGTACTTC. Amino acid sequence: CASSAKVGYEQYF. The full variable domain, in which reference TRBV7-2 and TRBJ2-7 provide the parts outside the CDR3, is GAGVSQSPSNKVTEKGKDVELRCDPISGHTALYWYRQSLGQGLEFLIYFQGNSAPDKSGLPSDRFSAERTGGSVSTLTIQRTQQEDSAVYLCASSAKVGYEQYFGPGTRLTVT.

In this sample, this clonotype is medium-sized. This chain joins TRBV12-3 or TRBV12-4 and TRBJ2-7; tentatively, D is TRBD1 (5 bases). CDR3 length: 16 residues. The germline V and J ends were trimmed by 0 bases and 1 base, with 13 bases remaining between them. The CDR3 coding sequence is TGTGCCAGCAGTTTAGCAGCAGGGTTAAGTTCCTACGAGCAGTACTTC. Protein sequence: CASSLAAGLSSYEQYF.

This clonotype was observed a few times. The CDR3 bases are TGTGCCAGCAGTGTGACAGGGAAGACAGATACGCAGTATTTT. It yields the protein CASSVTGKTDTQYF. V gene TRBV2 combines with J gene TRBJ2-3, with 7 positions matching TRBD1. Germline lookup yields CDR1 SNHLY and CDR2 FYNNEI. V shed 4 bases and J 3 bases; nucleotides not matched to a gene: 4. This CDR3 spans 14 amino acids.

The V and J genes are TRBV6-5 and TRBJ2-3; the match to TRBD1 covers 10 bases. The germline V gene has CDR1 MNHEY and CDR2 SVGAGI. The CDR3 loop spans 14 amino acids. V shed 8 bases, J shed 5 bases, and the junction held 7 bases outside the gene matches. CDR3 sequence reads: CASGRTGGRDTQYF. CDR3 coding DNA: TGTGCCAGCGGTCGGACAGGGGGTAGAGATACGCAGTATTTT.